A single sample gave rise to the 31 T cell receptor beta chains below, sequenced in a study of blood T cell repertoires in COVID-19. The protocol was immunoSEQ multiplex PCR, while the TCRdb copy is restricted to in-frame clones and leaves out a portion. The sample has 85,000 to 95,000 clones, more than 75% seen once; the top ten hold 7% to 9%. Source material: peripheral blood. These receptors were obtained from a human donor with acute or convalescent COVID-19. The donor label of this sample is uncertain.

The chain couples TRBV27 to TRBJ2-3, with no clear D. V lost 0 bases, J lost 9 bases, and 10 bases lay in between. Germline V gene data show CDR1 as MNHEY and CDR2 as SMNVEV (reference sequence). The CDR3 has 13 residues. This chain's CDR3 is CASSLSGLGTQYF. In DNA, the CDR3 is TGTGCCAGCAGTTTATCCGGTCTGGGCACGCAGTATTTT.

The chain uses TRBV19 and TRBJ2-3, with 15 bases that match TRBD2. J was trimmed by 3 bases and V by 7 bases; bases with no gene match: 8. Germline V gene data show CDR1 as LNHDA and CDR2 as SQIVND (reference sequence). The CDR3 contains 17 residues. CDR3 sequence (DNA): TGTGCCAGTAAGGATCAGGGACTAGCGGGGGGTACAGATACGCAGTATTTT. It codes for CASKDQGLAGGTDTQYF.

The CDR3 reads CASSLAGQGFEKLFF. The CDR3 DNA sequence: TGTGCCAGCAGCTTAGCCGGACAGGGGTTCGAAAAACTGTTTTTT. This chain uses TRBV7-2 with TRBJ1-4; 9 bases fit TRBD1. CDR3 length equals 15 residues. Per the germline V gene, CDR1 is SGHTA and CDR2 is FQGNSA. Trimming cost V 0 bases and J 8 bases; bases outside gene matches: 4.

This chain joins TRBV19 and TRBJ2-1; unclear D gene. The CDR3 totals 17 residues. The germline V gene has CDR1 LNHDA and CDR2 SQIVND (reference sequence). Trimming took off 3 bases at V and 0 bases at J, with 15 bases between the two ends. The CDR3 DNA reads TGTGCCAGTAGTATTGTTGGCCCCCCCAGCTCCTACAATGAGCAGTTCTTC. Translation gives CASSIVGPPSSYNEQFF.

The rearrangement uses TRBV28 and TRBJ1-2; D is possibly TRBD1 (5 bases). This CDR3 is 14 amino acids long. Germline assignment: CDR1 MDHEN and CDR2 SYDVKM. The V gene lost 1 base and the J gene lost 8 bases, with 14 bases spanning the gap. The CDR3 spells CASSLYTGNLGYTF. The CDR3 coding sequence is TGTGCCAGCAGTTTATATACAGGCAATCTGGGCTACACCTTC.

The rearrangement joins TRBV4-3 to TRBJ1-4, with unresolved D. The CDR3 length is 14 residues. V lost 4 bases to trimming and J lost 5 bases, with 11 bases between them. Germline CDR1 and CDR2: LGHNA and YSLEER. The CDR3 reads CASSPHGRNEKLFF. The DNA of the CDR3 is TGCGCCAGCAGCCCCCACGGGAGGAATGAAAAACTGTTTTTT.

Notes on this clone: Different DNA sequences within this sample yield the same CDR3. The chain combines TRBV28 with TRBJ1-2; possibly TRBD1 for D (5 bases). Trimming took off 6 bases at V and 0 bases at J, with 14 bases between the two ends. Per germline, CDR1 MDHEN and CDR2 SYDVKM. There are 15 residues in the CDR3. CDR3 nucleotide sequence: TGTGCCAGCAGCCCCGGGGGGACCGCTAACTATGGCTACACCTTC. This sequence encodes CASSPGGTANYGYTF.

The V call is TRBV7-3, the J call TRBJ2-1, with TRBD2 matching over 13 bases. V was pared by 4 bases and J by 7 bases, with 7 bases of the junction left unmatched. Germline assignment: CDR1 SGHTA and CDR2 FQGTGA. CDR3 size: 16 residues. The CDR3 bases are TGTGCCAGCAGCTCCGGAGGACTAGCGGGGGCGAATGAGCAGTTCTTC. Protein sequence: CASSSGGLAGANEQFF.

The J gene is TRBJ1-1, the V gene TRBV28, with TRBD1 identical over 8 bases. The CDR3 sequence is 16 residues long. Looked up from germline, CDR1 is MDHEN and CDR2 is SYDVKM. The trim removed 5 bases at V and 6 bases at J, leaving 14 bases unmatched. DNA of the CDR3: TGTGCCAGCAGTCTCAGCCCAGGGACAGGAGCGTCTGAAGCTTTCTTT. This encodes CASSLSPGTGASEAFF.

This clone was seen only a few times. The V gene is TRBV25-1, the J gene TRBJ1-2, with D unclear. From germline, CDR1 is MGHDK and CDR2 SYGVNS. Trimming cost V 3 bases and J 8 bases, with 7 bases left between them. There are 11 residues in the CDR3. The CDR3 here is CASSDPRGYTF. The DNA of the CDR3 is TGTGCCAGCAGTGATCCTCGGGGCTACACCTTC.

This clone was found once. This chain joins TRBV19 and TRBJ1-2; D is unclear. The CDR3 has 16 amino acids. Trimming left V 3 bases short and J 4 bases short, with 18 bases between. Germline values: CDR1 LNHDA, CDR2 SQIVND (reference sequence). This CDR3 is CASSIHGDVSLYGYTF. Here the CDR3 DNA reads TGTGCCAGTAGTATCCATGGAGACGTATCCCTCTATGGCTACACCTTC.

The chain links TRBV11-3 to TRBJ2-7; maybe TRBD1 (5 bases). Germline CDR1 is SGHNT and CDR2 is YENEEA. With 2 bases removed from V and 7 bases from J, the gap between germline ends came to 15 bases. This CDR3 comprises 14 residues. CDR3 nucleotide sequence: TGTGCCAGCAGCTTAAACCCAGGGTCGGAGGAGCAGTACTTC. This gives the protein CASSLNPGSEEQYF.

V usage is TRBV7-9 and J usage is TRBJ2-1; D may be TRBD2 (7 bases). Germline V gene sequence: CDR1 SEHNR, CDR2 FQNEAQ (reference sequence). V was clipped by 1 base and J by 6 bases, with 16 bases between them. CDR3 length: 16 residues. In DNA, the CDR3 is TGTGCCAGCAGCTTAGGAGGGGGGGCAGGGGTCAATGAGCAGTTCTTC. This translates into CASSLGGGAGVNEQFF.

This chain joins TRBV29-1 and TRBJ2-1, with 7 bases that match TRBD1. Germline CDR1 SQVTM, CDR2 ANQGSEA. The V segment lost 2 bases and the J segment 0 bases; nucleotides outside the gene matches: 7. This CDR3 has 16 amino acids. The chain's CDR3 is CSVETGQMSSYNEQFF. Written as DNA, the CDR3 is TGCAGCGTTGAAACGGGACAGATGAGCTCCTACAATGAGCAGTTCTTC.

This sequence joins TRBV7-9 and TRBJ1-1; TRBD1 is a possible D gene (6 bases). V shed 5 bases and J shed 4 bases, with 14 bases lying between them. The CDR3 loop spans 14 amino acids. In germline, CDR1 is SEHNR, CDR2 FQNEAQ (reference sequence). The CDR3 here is CASSTRTASTEAFF. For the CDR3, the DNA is TGTGCCAGCAGCACCCGGACAGCATCCACTGAAGCTTTCTTT.

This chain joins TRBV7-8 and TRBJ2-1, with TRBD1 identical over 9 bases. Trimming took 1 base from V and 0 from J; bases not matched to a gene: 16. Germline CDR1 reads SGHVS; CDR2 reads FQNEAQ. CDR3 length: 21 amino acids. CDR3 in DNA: TGTGCCAGCAGCTTAGGTCGATACATTCTGGGACAGGGATTCTCCTACAATGAGCAGTTCTTC. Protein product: CASSLGRYILGQGFSYNEQFF. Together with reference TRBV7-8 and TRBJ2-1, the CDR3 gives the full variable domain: GAGVSQSPRYKVAKRGQDVALRCDPISGHVSLFWYQQALGQGPEFLTYFQNEAQLDKSGLPSDRFFAERPEGSVSTLKIQRTQQEDSAVYLCASSLGRYILGQGFSYNEQFFGPGTRLTVL.

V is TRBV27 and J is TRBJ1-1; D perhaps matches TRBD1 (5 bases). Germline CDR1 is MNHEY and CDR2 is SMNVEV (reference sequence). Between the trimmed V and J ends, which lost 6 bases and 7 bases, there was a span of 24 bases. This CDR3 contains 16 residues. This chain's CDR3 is CASRPPGRGNEDEAFF. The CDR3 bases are TGTGCCAGCAGGCCCCCAGGGAGGGGAAATGAGGATGAAGCTTTCTTT.

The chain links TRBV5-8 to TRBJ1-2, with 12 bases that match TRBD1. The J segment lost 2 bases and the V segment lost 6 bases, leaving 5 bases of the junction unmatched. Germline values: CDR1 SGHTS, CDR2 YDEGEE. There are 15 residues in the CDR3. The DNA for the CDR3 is TGTGCCAGCACCCTCGGGACAGGGGGCAACTATGGCTACACCTTC. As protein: CASTLGTGGNYGYTF.

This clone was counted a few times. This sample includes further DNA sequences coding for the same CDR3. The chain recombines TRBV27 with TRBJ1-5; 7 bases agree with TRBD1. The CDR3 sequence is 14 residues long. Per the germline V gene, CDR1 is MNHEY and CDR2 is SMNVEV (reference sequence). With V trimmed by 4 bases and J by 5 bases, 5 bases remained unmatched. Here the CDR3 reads CASSSDRVDQPQHF. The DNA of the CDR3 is TGTGCCAGCAGTTCCGACAGGGTCGATCAGCCCCAGCATTTT.

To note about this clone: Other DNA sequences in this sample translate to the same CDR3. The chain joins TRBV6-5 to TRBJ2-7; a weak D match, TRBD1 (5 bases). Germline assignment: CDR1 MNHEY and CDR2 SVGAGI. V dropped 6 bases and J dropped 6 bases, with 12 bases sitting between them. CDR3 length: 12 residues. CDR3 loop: CASSPRGAEQYF. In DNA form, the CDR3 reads TGTGCCAGCAGCCCCCGTGGGGCCGAGCAGTACTTC.

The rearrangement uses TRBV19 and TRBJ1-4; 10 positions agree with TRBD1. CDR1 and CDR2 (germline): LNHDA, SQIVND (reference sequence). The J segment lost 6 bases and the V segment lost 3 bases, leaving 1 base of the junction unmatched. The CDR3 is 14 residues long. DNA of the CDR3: TGTGCCAGTAGTATGGGGACAGGGGATGAAAAACTGTTTTTT. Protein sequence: CASSMGTGDEKLFF. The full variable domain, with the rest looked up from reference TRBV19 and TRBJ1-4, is DGGITQSPKYLFRKEGQNVTLSCEQNLNHDAMYWYRQDPGQGLRLIYYSQIVNDFQKGDIAEGYSVSREKKESFPLTVTSAQKNPTAFYLCASSMGTGDEKLFFGSGTQLSVL.

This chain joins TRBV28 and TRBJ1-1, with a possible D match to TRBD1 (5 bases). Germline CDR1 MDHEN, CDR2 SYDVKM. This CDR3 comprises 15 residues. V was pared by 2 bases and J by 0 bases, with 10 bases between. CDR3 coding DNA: TGTGCCAGCAGTTTAGTAACAGGAATGAACACTGAAGCTTTCTTT. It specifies CASSLVTGMNTEAFF.

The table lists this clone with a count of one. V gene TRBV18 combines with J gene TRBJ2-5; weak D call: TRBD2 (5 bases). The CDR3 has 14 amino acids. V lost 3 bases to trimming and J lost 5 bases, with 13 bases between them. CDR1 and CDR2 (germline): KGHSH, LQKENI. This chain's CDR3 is CASSPDSRKETQYF. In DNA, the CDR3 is TGTGCCAGCTCACCGGACTCCAGGAAGGAGACCCAGTACTTC.

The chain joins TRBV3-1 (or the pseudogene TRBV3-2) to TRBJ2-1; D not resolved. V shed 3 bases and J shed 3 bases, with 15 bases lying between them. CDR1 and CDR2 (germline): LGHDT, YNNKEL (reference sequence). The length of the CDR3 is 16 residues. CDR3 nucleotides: TGTGCCAGCAGCCACCGATCCAGGTCATACTACAATGAGCAGTTCTTC. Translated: CASSHRSRSYYNEQFF.

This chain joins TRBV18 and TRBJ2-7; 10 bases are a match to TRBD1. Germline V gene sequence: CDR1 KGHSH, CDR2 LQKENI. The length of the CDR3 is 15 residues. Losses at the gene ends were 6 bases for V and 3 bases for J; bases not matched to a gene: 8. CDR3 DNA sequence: TGTGCCAGCTCCCTAGGGACAGGGGTGGACTACGAGCAGTACTTC. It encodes CASSLGTGVDYEQYF. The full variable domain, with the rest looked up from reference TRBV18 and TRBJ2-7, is NAGVMQNPRHLVRRRGQEARLRCSPMKGHSHVYWYRQLPEEGLKFMVYLQKENIIDESGMPKERFSAEFPKEGPSILRIQQVVRGDSAAYFCASSLGTGVDYEQYFGPGTRLTVT.

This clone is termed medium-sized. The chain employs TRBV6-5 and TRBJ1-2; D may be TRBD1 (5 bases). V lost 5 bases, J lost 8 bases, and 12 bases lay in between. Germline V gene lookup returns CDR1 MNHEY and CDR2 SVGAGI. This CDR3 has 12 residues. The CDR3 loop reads CASSTGDRGYTF. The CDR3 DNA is TGTGCCAGCAGTACAGGTGATCGGGGCTACACCTTC.

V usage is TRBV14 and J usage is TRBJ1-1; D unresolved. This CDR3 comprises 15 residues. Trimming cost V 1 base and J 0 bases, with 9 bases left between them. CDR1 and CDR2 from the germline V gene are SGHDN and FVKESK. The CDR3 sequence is CASSQVTGMNTEAFF. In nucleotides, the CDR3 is TGTGCCAGCAGCCAAGTAACGGGGATGAACACTGAAGCTTTCTTT.

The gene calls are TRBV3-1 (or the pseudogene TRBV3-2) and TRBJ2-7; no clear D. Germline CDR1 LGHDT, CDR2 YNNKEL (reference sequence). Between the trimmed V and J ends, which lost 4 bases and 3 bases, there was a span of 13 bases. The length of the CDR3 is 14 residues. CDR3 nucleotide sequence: TGTGCCAGCAGCCCCTCATTCTACAGCTACGAGCAGTACTTC. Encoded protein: CASSPSFYSYEQYF.

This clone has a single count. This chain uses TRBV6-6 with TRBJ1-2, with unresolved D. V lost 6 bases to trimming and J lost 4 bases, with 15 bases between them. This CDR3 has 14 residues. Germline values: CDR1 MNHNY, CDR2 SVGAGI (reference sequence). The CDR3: CASSNGGVSYGYTF. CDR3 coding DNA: TGTGCCAGCAGCAACGGTGGAGTTAGCTATGGCTACACCTTC.

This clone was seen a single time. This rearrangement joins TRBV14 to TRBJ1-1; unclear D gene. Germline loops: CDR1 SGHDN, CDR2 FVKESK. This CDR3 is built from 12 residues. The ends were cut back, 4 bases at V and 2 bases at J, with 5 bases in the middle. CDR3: CASSPYNTEAFF. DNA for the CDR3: TGTGCCAGCAGCCCCTATAACACTGAAGCTTTCTTT.

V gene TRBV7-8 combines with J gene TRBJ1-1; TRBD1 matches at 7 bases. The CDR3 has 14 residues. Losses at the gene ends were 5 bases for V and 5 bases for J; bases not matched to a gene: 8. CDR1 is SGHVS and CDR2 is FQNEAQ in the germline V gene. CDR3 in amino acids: CASSKDREWTEAFF. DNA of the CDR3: TGTGCCAGCAGCAAAGACAGGGAGTGGACTGAAGCTTTCTTT.